Included here is one TCR beta chain sequence, with context. Its target is unknown. These data belong to a study of shared clonotypes between healthy human individuals. General observations from the study: Represented diversity (both genetic and exposure-history) was limited by the small number of donors.

Clones were sequenced by immunoSEQ multiplex PCR, and TCRdb holds only the in-frame ones, with some missing. This table holds roughly 1 million clones, about four fifths found once. Sequences were obtained from memory CD4+ T cells from PBMCs. Stated subset: CD45RA-negative fraction. This TCR was recovered from a man in his late teens or twenties in good health. Some clones in this sample may be carry-over from other donors' samples.

CDR3 protein: CAWSTGQVLYGYTF. In DNA form, the CDR3 reads TGTGCCTGGAGCACGGGACAAGTTCTCTATGGCTACACCTTC. The chain combines TRBV30 with TRBJ1-2; the D gene is possibly TRBD1 (6 bases). CDR1 and CDR2 from the germline V gene are GTSNPN and SVGIG (reference sequence). The CDR3 loop spans 14 amino acids. The V end was cut by 3 bases, the J end by 4 bases, with 15 bases between.